The sequence of this T cell receptor beta chain was determined in a study of blood T cell repertoires in COVID-19. Study context: Spain, Italy and the United States supplied samples that represented acute and convalescent COVID-19. T cells, B-cell-depleted T cells, or PBMCs supplied cDNA or gDNA.

As originally analysed: Reference gene primer amplification gave nucleated cell count estimates. Sequenced by immunoSEQ multiplex PCR; TCRdb stores in-frame clones only, minus some. The DNA was the basis for D and trimming; V, J and clone size are from that table. The sample holds about 43,000 clones, approximately 90% seen once. Germline V lookup: CDR1 MNHEY, CDR2 SVGAGI. The CDR3 extends over 13 amino acids. V lost 1 base, J lost 10 bases, and 11 bases lay in between. The sequencing sample was made of peripheral blood. The chain couples TRBV6-5 to TRBJ2-1; D gene unclear. The origin of this receptor is a man between 60 and 70 years old with active COVID-19. CDR3 in DNA: TGTGCCAGCAGTTACTTCCGATTTGGCGAGCAGTTCTTC. Protein: CASSYFRFGEQFF.